The source of this T cell receptor (beta chain) is a study of a mutant IDH1 vaccine in newly diagnosed glioma. The germline gives CDR1 MNHNS, CDR2 SASEGT. CDR3 length: 14 amino acids. Trimming pared 4 bases from V and 0 bases from J, leaving 10 bases between. Notes on this clone: The target antigen is unknown.

The time point: week 35, safety follow-up. Topical imiquimod was applied with each vaccine dose, which held 300 ug of mutant IDH1 20-mer peptide. Here immunoSEQ multiplex PCR was the method, and the copy in TCRdb shows in-frame clones only, minus some. The sample records about 31,000 clones, more than 65% being singletons. The material sequenced was PBMCs, taken from a glioma patient whose treatment included an IDH1 peptide vaccine. This sequence joins TRBV6-1 and TRBJ2-7; D gene unclear. This clonotype was sampled from a man under 40 with glioma. CDR3 nucleotide sequence: TGTGCCAGCAGTGCTCGACTGAGCTCCTACGAGCAGTACTTC. This sequence encodes CASSARLSSYEQYF.